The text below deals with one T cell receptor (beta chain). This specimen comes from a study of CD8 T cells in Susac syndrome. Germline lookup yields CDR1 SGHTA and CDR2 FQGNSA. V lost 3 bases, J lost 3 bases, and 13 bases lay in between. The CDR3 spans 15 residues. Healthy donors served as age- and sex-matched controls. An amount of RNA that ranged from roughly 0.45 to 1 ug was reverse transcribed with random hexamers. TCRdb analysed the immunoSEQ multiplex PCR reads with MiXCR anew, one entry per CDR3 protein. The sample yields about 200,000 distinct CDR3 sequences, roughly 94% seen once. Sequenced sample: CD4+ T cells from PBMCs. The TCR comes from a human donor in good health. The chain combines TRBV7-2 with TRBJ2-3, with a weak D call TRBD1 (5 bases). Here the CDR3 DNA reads TGTGCCAGCAGCTTTCACAGGTCCGGGACAGATACGCAGTATTTT. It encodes CASSFHRSGTDTQYF.